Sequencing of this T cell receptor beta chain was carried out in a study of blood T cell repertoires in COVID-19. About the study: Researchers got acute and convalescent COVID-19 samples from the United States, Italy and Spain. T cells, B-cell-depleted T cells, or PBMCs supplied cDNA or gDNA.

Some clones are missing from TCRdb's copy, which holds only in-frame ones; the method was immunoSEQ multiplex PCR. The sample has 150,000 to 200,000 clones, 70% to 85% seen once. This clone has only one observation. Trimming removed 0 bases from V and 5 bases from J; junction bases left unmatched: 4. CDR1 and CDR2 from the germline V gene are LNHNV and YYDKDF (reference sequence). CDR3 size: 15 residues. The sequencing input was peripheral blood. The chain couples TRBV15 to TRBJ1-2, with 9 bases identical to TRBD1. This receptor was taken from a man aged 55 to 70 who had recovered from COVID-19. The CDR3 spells CATSRDPGTGYGYTF. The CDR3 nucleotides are TGTGCCACCAGCAGAGACCCCGGGACAGGGTATGGCTACACCTTC. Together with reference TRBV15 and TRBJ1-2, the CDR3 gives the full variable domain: DAMVIQNPRYQVTQFGKPVTLSCSQTLNHNVMYWYQQKSSQAPKLLFHYYDKDFNNEADTPDNFQSRRPNTSFCFLDIRSPGLGDTAMYLCATSRDPGTGYGYTFGSGTRLTVV.